This T cell receptor beta chain came from a study of cytomegalovirus exposure and HLA in healthy donors (dated by TCRdb to about 2017). Regarding the research as a whole: According to an earlier analysis of several hundred of the donors, about 179 million T cells yielded 117 million unique TCR beta sequences and about 280 Gb of sequence data. Roughly 290 gigabases of sequencing data and around 90 million unique TCR sequences made up an early release that covered nearly 650 HLA-typed donors. Of the roughly 400 genotyped donors, roughly 80% were placed in the genetic ancestry cluster associated with self-reported Caucasian donors. The study was designed to test whether signatures of past pathogen exposure could be identified by cataloging public T cell receptors. The study used immunosequencing to profile the T cell repertoires of some 600 subjects and linked those repertoires to cytomegalovirus serostatus. In addition to the first cohort of 650 to 750 subjects, a separate validation cohort of around 110 different subjects was used. To predict cytomegalovirus infection status, the study combined high-throughput TCR immunosequencing, statistical association of individual TCRs with disease status, and machine learning. To study patterns of TCR occurrence, a later analysis re-analyzed previously published TCR beta repertoires from 700 or so donors and added high-resolution HLA genotyping. The later analysis used no new phenotypic data to find candidate immune exposures, relying instead on TCR beta sequences and their occurrence across donors. An earlier analysis of approximately 640 of the donors applied high-throughput TCR beta sequencing to assess whether each TCR beta V gene segment acted as functional or pseudogenic. Donor age, sex, ethnicity and CMV serostatus were compiled together with the repertoire data. A later genetic analysis used genome-wide SNP genotypes for about 65% of the 666 donors, treating that subset as a discovery cohort. All discovery cohort repertoires had been generated on a single sequencing platform. Class I and class II HLA loci were covered by the typing at four-digit resolution. Typing coverage differed by locus: A, B, C, DRB1 and DQB1 were typed in roughly 629-630 donors, DQA1 in 522, DPA1 in 606, and DPB1 in just under 490. A handful of DR-DQ haplotypes were handled as single units for association and clustering because linkage in the cohort was strong. On average, roughly 240,000 unique TCR beta nucleotide sequences were sequenced per donor among 300 to 500 genotyped donors of the cohort, with 15% to 20% of those sequences being non-productive. The study at large found these results: The authors suggested that the approach could potentially be generalized to other disease states and immunological phenotypes. In a later analysis, several top co-occurrence clusters were reported to appear linked to parvovirus B19, influenza, CMV and Epstein-Barr virus. Because the 87-base-pair reads could not distinguish some IMGT-functional V segments, including TRBV6-2 and TRBV6-3, those segments were excluded. When HLA alleles, especially DR and DQ, strongly co-occurred, attributing TCR associations to individual alleles was difficult. While some public TCRs were present in many individuals, most TCR sequences turned up only very rarely across donors. Roughly uniform sequencing depth across donors was assumed in presence/absence analyses, although this assumption may not hold. CMV serostatus was the only immune exposure information available for the cohort. In vitro tests confirmed that a few of the cytomegalovirus-associated TCR beta chains recognize cytomegalovirus antigens. In a later genetic analysis, fewer N-insertions in productive TCRs were reported among donors in an Asian-associated ancestry cluster than the approximately 670-donor mean. A later analysis found that TCR association rates varied across HLA loci, with DRB1 alleles showing the most associated TCRs and HLA-C alleles the fewest. A group of highly shared sequence variants was considered likely to be a technical artifact of the sequencing pipeline. Because some donors lacked HLA typing at each locus, the association tests relied only on the typed subset. Correlated functional status among segregating V segments might be attributable to linkage disequilibrium, but an unknown experimental factor could not be ruled out. In a later genetic analysis, a missense DCLRE1C variant was associated with V-gene and J-gene trimming of TCR beta chains, and the association was replicated in an independent cohort. The classifier was reported to diagnose cytomegalovirus status with high specificity and sensitivity in both the original and validation cohorts. Most CMV-associated TCR beta chains appeared to be HLA-restricted in a later analysis, and the HLA associations seemed to be driven largely by CMV exposure. Because counts were too low, roughly 17 rarely observed V segments, including chromosome 9 orphons, were left out of the earlier analysis of some 640 of the donors. A further reported finding was that TCR beta sequences accurately predicted the HLA-A and HLA-B alleles for most subjects in the first cohort. At a false discovery rate of 0.05, a later analysis linked 16,951 TCR beta sequences to specific HLA alleles. In a later analysis, HLA-associated TCR beta chains were found to be more clonally expanded and to have lower generation probabilities than equally common non-associated chains. A total of about 180 TCR beta chains were listed by the study as associated with cytomegalovirus. In this cohort, only TCR beta chains were sequenced, and detectable features were limited by the absence of alpha or paired-chain data. An earlier analysis of 587 of the donors showed that most TCR beta V segments appeared in productive rearrangements either about 87% or about 30% of the time, which broadly matched IMGT annotations.

From cysteine to phenylalanine, the CDR3 is 16 amino acids long. CDR3 DNA only is kept here, 48 bases in frame from base 1. The library was produced with the immunoSEQ multiplex PCR assay. The multiplex PCR relied on a mix of 60 forward primers for TCR Vbeta segments and 13 reverse primers for TCR Jbeta segments. The CDR3 region of rearranged TCR beta genes was amplified from genomic DNA with a multiplex PCR assay. The amplified TCR beta libraries were sequenced on the Illumina HiSeq System as 87-base-pair reads. Turning to the authors' computational methods: Across the roughly 700 repertoires, a later analysis counted roughly 77 million unique TCR beta chains, some 11 million of which were shared by at least two donors. To remove PCR and sequencing errors, raw reads were error-corrected and collapsed into unique sequences using a nearest-neighbor algorithm that merged closely related sequences. V, D and J gene segments were assigned by aligning CDR3 sequences to IMGT reference sequences. For a sequence to be retained, a match of at least six nucleotides was required to both a V gene segment and a J gene segment. Rearrangements were classified as productive when the CDR3 lacked stop codons and remained in frame with V and J, and all other rearrangements were classified as non-productive. CDR3 was defined by IMGT convention, running from the second conserved V-encoded cysteine to the conserved J-encoded phenylalanine. The earlier analysis of 500 to 650 of the donors excluded any sequence lacking an unambiguous match to a single V gene segment. An earlier analysis of about 600 of the donors called V segments functional above 56.7% productive rearrangements and segregating when the between-donor standard deviation exceeded 5%. A statistical classification framework was built for diagnosing cytomegalovirus status from the catalog of TCR beta chain sequences. V and J gene assignment, in a later analysis, came from comparing TCR nucleotide sequences with IMGT/GENE-DB human TR gene sequences. A later analysis assigned CDR3 sequences and most-parsimonious VDJ recombination scenarios with the TCRdist pipeline. In a later analysis, each TCR beta chain was defined by its CDR3 amino acid sequence together with its V-gene family, and reads lacking a unique V-gene family were excluded. In a later analysis, approximately 590 highly shared, low-generation-probability nucleotide sequences were removed to address suspected cross-contamination and a sequencing artifact. In a later analysis, a clonal expansion index for each public chain was calculated from normalized within-repertoire ranks of inferred template counts. Generation probabilities in a later analysis came from a VDJ recombination model fitted to out-of-frame rearrangements, and those results were checked against IGoR. Hypergeometric tests were used in a later analysis to score TCR-TCR, TCR-HLA and TCR-CMV co-occurrence, with a repertoire-size bias correction applied to the TCR pairs. In a later analysis, false discovery rates were estimated by permuting HLA or CMV assignments 20 times. In a later analysis, co-occurring TCRs were grouped with DBSCAN, and TCRdist sequence similarity was added when clustering was performed within HLA-allele-positive subsets. Repertoires with fewer than 30,000 or more than 120,000 public chains, plus five repertoires with anomalous nucleotide sharing, were excluded from co-occurrence clustering. This is the immuneACCESS table as TCRdb keeps it, with only in-frame sequences that have V and J called. A part of the clones is gone; compared with another copy, unresolved V genes explain less than half, and the rest is unexplained. V and J calls and clone size follow that table, whereas D and trimming were derived from the DNA. The sample includes about 160,000 clones, with 82% observed a single time. Jointly, the top ten make up less than 1.6% of the sample.

Turning to this clone: Its binding antigen is unknown. No per-base quality is available; no much larger clone lies one base away.

The cohort comprised fewer than 750 healthy bone marrow donors. At the time of sampling, every cohort member was nominally healthy, though immune exposures that went unrecorded were likely present. The donor was CMV seropositive and was included in the group of around 300 seropositive cohort members. Each donor provided a peripheral blood sample, and peripheral blood mononuclear cells were used for TCR beta sequencing. The Qiagen DNeasy Blood Extraction Kit was used to extract genomic DNA from the blood cell samples. This clonotype was obtained from a girl between 5 and 17 years old in good health and CMV-seropositive. The V gene is TRBV12-2 and the J gene is TRBJ2-1; TRBD2 is the table's D call, not checked against the DNA. TRBV12-2 is recorded as a pseudogene. Sequenced: PBMCs. The bases are TGTGCAAGTCGCTTAGCTGGACTAGCGGGGCACAATGAGCAGTTCTTC. Its protein is CASRLAGLAGHNEQFF.